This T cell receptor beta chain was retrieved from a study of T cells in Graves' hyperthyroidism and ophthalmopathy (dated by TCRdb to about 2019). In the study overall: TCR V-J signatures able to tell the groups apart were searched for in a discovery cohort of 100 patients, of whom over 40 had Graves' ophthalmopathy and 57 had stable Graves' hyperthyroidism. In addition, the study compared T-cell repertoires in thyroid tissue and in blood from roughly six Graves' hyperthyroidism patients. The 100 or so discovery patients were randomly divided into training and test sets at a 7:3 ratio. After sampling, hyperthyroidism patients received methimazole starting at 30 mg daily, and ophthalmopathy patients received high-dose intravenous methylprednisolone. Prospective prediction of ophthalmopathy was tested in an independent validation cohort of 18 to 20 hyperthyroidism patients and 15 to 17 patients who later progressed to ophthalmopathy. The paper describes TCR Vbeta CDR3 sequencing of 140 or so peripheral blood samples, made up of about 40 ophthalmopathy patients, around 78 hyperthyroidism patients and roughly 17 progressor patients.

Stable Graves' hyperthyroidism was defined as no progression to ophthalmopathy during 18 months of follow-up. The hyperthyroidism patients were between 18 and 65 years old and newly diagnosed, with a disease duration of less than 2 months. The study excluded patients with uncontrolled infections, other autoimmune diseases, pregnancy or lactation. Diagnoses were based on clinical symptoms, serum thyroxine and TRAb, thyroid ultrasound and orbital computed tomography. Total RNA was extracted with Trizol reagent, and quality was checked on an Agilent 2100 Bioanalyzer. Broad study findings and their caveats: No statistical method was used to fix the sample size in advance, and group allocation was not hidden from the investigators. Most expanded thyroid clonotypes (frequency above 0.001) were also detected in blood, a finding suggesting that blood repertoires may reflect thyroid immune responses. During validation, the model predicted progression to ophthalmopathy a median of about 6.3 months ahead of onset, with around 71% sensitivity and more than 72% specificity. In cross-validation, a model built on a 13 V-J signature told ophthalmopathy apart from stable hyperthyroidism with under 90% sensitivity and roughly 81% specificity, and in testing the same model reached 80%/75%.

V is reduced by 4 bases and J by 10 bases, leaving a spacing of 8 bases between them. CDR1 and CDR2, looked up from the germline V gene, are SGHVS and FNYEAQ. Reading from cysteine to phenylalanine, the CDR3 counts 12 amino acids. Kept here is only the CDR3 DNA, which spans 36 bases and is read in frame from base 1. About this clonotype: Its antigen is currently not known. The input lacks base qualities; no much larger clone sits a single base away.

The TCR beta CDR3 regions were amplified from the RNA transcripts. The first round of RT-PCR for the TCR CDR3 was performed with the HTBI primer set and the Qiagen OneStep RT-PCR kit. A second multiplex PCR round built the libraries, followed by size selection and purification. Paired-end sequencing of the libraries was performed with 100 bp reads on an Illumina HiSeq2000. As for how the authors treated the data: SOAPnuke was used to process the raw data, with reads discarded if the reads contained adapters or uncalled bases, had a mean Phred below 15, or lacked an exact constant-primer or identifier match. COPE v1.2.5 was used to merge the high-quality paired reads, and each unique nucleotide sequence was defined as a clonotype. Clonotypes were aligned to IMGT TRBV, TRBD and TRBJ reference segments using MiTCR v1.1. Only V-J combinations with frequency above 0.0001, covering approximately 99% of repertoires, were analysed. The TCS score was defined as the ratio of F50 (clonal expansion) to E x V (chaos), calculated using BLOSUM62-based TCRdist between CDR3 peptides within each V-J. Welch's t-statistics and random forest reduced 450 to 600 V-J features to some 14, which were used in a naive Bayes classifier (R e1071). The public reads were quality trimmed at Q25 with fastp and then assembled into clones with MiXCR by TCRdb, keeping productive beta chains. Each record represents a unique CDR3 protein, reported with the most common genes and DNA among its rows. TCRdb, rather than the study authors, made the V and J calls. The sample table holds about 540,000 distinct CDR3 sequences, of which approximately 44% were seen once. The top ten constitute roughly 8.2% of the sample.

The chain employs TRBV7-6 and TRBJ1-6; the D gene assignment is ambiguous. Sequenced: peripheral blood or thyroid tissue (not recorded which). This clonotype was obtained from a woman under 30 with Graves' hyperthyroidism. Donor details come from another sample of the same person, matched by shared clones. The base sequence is TGTGCCAGCAGCTCGGTCGAATCACCCCTCCACTTT. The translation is CASSSVESPLHF.